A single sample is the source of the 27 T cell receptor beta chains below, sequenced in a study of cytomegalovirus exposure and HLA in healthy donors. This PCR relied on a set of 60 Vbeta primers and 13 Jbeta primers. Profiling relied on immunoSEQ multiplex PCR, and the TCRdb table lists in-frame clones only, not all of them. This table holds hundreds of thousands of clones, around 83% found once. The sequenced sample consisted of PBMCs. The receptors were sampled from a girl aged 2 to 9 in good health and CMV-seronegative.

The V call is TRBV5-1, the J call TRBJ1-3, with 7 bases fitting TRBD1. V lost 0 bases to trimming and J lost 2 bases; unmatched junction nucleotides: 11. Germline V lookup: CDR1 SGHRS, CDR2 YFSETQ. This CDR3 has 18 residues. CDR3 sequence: CASSLESRQGTPGNTIYF. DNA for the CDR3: TGCGCCAGCAGCTTGGAATCTAGACAGGGAACTCCTGGAAACACCATATATTTT.

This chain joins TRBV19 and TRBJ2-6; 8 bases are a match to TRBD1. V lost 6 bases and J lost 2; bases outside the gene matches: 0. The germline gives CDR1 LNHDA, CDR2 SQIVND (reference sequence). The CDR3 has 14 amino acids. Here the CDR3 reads CASRTGAGANVLTF. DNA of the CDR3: TGTGCCAGTAGGACAGGGGCTGGGGCCAACGTCCTGACTTTC.

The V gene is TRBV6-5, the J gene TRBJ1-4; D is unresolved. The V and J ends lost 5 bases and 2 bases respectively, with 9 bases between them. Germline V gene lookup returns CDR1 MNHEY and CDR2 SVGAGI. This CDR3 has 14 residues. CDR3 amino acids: CASSHGGTNEKLFF. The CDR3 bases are TGTGCCAGCAGTCACGGAGGCACTAATGAAAAACTGTTTTTT.

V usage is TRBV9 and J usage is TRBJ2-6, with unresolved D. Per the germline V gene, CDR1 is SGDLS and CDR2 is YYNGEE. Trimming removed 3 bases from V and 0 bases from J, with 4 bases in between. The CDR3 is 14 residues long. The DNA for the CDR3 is TGTGCCAGCAGCGCAGGCTCTGGGGCCAACGTCCTGACTTTC. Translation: CASSAGSGANVLTF.

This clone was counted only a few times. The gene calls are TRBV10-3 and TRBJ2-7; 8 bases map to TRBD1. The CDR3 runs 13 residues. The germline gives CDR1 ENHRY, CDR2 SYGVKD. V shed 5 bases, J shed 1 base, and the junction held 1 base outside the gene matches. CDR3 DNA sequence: TGTGCCATCAGTAGACAGGGGTCCTACGAGCAGTACTTC. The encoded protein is CAISRQGSYEQYF.

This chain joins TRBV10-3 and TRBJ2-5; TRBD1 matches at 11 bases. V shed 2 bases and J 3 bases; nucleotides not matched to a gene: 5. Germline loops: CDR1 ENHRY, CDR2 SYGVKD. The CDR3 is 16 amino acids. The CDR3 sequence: CAISEPGQGGKETQYF. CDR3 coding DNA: TGTGCCATCAGTGAGCCGGGACAGGGGGGCAAAGAGACCCAGTACTTC.

The CDR3 protein is CATTRDYKSSGANVLTF. For the CDR3, the DNA is TGTGCCACCACTCGGGACTACAAGTCCTCTGGGGCCAACGTCCTGACTTTC. This rearrangement joins TRBV15 to TRBJ2-6, with 7 nucleotides matching TRBD2. Germline loops: CDR1 LNHNV, CDR2 YYDKDF (reference sequence). V gave up 7 bases and J gave up 0 bases; unmatched junction bases: 9. This CDR3 has 17 residues.

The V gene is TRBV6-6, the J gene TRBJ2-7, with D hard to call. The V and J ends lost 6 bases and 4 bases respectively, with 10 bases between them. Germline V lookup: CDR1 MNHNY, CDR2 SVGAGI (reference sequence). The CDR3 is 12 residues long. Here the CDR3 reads CASSHTKYEQYF. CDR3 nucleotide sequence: TGTGCCAGCAGCCACACCAAATACGAGCAGTACTTC.

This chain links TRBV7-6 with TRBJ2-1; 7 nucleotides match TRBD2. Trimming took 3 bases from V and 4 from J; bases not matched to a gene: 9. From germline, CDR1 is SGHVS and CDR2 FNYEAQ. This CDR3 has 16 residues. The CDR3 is CASSLGGAAAYNEQFF. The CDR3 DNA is TGTGCCAGCAGCTTGGGAGGGGCGGCCGCATACAATGAGCAGTTCTTC. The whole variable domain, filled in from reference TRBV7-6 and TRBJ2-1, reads GAGVSQSPRYKVTKRGQDVALRCDPISGHVSLYWYRQALGQGPEFLTYFNYEAQQDKSGLPNDRFSAERPEGSISTLTIQRTEQRDSAMYRCASSLGGAAAYNEQFFGPGTRLTVL.

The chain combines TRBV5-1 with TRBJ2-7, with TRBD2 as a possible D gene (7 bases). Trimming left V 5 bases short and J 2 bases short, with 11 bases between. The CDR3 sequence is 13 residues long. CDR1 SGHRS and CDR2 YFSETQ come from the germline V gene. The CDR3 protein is CASRRGGTYEQYF. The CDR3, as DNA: TGCGCCAGCAGAAGGGGGGGGACCTACGAGCAGTACTTC. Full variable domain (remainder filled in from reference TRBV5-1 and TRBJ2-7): KAGVTQTPRYLIKTRGQQVTLSCSPISGHRSVSWYQQTPGQGLQFLFEYFSETQRNKGNFPGRFSGRQFSNSRSEMNVSTLELGDSALYLCASRRGGTYEQYFGPGTRLTVT.

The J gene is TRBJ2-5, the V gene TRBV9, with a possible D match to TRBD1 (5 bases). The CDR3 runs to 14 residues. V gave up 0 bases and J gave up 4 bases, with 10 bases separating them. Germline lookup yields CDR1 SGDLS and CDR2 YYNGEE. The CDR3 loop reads CASSVGTQAETQYF. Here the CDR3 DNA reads TGTGCCAGCAGCGTAGGAACACAGGCAGAGACCCAGTACTTC.

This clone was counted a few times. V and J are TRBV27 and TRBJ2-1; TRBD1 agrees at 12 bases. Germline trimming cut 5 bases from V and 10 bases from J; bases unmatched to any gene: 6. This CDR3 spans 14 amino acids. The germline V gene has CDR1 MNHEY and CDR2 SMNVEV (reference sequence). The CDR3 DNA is TGTGCCAGCAGTCCCGGGACAGGGGGCCGGGAGCAGTTCTTC. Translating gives CASSPGTGGREQFF.

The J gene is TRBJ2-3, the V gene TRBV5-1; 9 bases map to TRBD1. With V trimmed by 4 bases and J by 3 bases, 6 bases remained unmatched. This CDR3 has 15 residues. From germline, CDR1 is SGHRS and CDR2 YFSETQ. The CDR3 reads CASSKPGQGTDTQYF. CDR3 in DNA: TGCGCCAGCAGCAAACCGGGACAGGGAACAGATACGCAGTATTTT.

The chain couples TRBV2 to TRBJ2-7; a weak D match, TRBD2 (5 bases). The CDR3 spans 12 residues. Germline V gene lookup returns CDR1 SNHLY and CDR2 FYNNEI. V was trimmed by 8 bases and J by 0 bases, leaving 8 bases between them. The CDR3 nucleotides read TGTGCCAGCGGGAGTACCTCCTACGAGCAGTACTTC. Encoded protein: CASGSTSYEQYF.

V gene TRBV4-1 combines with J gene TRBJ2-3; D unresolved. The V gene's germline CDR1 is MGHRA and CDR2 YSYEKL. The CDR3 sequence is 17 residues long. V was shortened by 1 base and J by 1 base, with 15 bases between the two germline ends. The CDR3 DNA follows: TGCGCCAGCAGCCAAGTCCCTGTCGCGTCACGCACAGATACGCAGTATTTT. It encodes CASSQVPVASRTDTQYF.

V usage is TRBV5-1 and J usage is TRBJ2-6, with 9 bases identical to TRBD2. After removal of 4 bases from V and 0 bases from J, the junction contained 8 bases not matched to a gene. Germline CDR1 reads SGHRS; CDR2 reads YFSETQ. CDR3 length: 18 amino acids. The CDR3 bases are TGCGCCAGCAGCGTCAGACTAGCGGTAGGCTCTGGGGCCAACGTCCTGACTTTC. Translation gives CASSVRLAVGSGANVLTF.

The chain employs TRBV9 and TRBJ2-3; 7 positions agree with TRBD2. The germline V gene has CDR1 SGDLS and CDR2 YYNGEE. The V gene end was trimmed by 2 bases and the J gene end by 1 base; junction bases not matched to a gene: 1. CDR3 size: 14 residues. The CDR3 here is CASSVLAGTDTQYF. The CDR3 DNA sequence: TGTGCCAGCAGCGTTCTAGCGGGCACAGATACGCAGTATTTT. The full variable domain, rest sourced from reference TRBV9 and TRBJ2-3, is DSGVTQTPKHLITATGQRVTLRCSPRSGDLSVYWYQQSLDQGLQFLIQYYNGEERAKGNILERFSAQQFPDLHSELNLSSLELGDSALYFCASSVLAGTDTQYFGPGTRLTVL.

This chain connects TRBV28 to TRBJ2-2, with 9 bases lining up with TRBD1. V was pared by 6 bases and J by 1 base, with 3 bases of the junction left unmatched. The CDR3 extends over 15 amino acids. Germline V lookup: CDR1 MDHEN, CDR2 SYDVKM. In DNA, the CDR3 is TGTGCCAGCAGGGGACAGGGAGGGAACACCGGGGAGCTGTTTTTT. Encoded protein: CASRGQGGNTGELFF.

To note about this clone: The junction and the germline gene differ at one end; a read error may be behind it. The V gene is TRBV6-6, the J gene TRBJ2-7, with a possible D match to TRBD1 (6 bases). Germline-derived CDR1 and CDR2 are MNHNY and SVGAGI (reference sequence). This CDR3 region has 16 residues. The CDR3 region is CASSYPRTVDSYEQHF. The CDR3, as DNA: TGTGCCAGCAGTTACCCCCGGACAGTCGACTCCTACGAGCAGCACTTC.

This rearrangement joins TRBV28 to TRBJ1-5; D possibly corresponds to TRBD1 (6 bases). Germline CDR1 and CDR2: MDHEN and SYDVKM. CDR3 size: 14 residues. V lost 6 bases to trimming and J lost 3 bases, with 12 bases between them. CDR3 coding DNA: TGTGCCAGCAGACCGAACAGGGACAATCAGCCCCAGCATTTT. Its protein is CASRPNRDNQPQHF.

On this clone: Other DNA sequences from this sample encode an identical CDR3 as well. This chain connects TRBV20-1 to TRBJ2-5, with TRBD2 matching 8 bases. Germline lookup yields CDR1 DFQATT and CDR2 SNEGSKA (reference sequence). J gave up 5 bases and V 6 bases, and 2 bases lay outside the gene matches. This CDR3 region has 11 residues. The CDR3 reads CSASGGETQYF. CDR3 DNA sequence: TGCAGTGCCTCGGGGGGGGAGACCCAGTACTTC.

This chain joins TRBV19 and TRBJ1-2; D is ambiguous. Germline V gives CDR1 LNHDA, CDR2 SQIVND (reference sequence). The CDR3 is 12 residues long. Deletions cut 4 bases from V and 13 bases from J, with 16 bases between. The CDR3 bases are TGTGCCAGTAGTAATTTCCCCTTGGCATGCACCTTC. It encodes CASSNFPLACTF.

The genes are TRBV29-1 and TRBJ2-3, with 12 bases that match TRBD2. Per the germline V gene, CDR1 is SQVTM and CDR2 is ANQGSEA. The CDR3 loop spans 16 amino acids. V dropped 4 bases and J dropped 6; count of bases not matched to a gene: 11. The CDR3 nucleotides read TGCAGCGTTGCGGAATTACTAGCGGGGGGAGCGGATACGCAGTATTTT. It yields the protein CSVAELLAGGADTQYF.

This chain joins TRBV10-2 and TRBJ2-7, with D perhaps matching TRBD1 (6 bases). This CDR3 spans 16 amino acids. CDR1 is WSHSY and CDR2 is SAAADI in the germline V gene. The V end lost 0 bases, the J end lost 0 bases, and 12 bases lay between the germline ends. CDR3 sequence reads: CASSESTGKSSYEQYF. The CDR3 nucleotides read TGCGCCAGCAGTGAGTCGACAGGAAAGAGCTCCTACGAGCAGTACTTC.

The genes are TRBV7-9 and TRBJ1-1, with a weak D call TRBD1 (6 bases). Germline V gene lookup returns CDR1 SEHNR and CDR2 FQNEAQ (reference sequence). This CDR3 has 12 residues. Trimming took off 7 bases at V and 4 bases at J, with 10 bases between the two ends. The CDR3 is CASNRAGTEAFF. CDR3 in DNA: TGTGCCAGCAACAGGGCGGGCACTGAAGCTTTCTTT.

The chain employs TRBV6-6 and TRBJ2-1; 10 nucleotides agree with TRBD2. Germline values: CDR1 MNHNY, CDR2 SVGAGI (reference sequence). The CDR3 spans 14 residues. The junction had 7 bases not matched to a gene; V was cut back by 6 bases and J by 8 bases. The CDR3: CASRSGLADDEQFF. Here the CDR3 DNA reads TGTGCCAGCAGATCAGGACTAGCGGACGATGAGCAGTTCTTC.

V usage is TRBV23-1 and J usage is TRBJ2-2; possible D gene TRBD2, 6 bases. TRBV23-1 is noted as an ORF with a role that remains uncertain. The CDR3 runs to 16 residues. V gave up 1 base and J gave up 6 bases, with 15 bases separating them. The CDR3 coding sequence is TGCGCCAGCAGTCAATGCTCCGGGACTCAATCCGGGGAGCTGTTTTTT. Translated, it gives CASSQCSGTQSGELFF.